A single sample is the source of the 29 T cell receptor beta chains below, sequenced in a study of early T cells in non-severe SARS-CoV-2 infection. Using its own MiXCR run on the 5' RACE reads, TCRdb lists one record per CDR3 protein. Here the sample spans about 76,000 distinct CDR3 sequences, 15% to 17% being singletons. Sequenced sample: whole blood. The source of these receptors is an adult who was a healthcare worker with PCR-confirmed SARS-CoV-2 infection or an uninfected control (not recorded which).

The chain joins TRBV12-3 or TRBV12-4 to TRBJ1-2; D might be TRBD1 (5 bases). V was pared by 4 bases and J by 4 bases, with 16 bases between. The CDR3 totals 15 residues. The CDR3 reads CASSYSRGWGYGYTF. CDR3 bases: TGTGCCAGCAGTTACTCTCGGGGCTGGGGCTATGGCTACACCTTC.

The chain carries TRBV7-8 and TRBJ1-1, with D tentatively TRBD1 (5 bases). Germline V gene lookup returns CDR1 SGHVS and CDR2 FQNEAQ. Trimming took off 7 bases at V and 4 bases at J, with 22 bases between the two ends. This CDR3 region has 16 residues. The CDR3 sequence is CASISSRGEIPTEAFF. In DNA, the CDR3 is TGTGCCAGCATCAGCAGTCGGGGGGAGATCCCCACTGAAGCTTTCTTT.

The sample holds many counts of this clonotype. V and J are TRBV12-3 or TRBV12-4 and TRBJ2-2, with 10 bases aligning to TRBD1. V was clipped by 7 bases and J by 7 bases; unmatched bases: 12. The CDR3 consists of 16 residues. DNA of the CDR3: TGTGCCAGCAAGCTGACAGGGGGCAGTGTCAGCGGGGAGCTGTTTTTT. Its translation: CASKLTGGSVSGELFF.

This clonotype was seen ten or more times. The chain joins TRBV28 to TRBJ1-4; the match to TRBD1 covers 8 bases. The CDR3 totals 15 residues. Looked up from germline, CDR1 is MDHEN and CDR2 is SYDVKM. V lost 4 bases to trimming and J lost 8 bases; unmatched junction nucleotides: 9. CDR3 region: CASSSRTGIGEKLFF. The CDR3 DNA reads as TGTGCCAGCAGTTCGCGGACAGGGATAGGGGAAAAACTGTTTTTT.

Many counts were recorded for this clonotype. J is TRBJ2-1 and V is TRBV29-1, with TRBD2 identical over 11 bases. CDR1 and CDR2 (germline): SQVTM, ANQGSEA. The CDR3 sequence is 14 residues long. Losses at the gene ends were 5 bases for V and 10 bases for J; bases not matched to a gene: 10. This CDR3 is CSVLLAGVGEEQFF. The CDR3 region has the DNA TGCAGCGTTCTACTAGCGGGAGTCGGCGAAGAGCAGTTCTTC.

This clonotype showed up many times. The chain has TRBV2 and TRBJ2-5, with TRBD1 matching 10 bases. The J segment lost 4 bases and the V segment lost 1 base, leaving 12 bases of the junction unmatched. The germline CDR1 and CDR2 sequences are SNHLY and FYNNEI. CDR3 length equals 18 residues. DNA for the CDR3: TGTGCCAGCAGTGAAGTAGCGGGTACCGGGACAGGGGCAGAGACCCAGTACTTC. Encoded protein: CASSEVAGTGTGAETQYF.

V usage is TRBV7-9 and J usage is TRBJ1-1; D is undetermined. CDR1 and CDR2 (germline): SEHNR, FQNEAQ (reference sequence). This CDR3 is 13 amino acids long. V was cut by 1 base and J by 2 bases, with 5 bases left in between. CDR3 sequence reads: CASSLDLNTEAFF. The CDR3 DNA reads as TGTGCCAGCAGCTTAGACCTTAACACTGAAGCTTTCTTT.

Notes on this clonotype: Compared with germline, one end of the junction differs, possibly owing to a read error. This chain links TRBV7-3 with TRBJ2-3; 9 positions match TRBD1. Germline V gives CDR1 SGHTA, CDR2 FQGTGA. The CDR3 has 15 amino acids. The CDR3 reads CASSRGTGFPDTLYF. CDR3 in DNA: TGTGCCAGCAGCCGCGGGACAGGGTTCCCAGATACGCTGTATTTT.

Only a few counts were recorded for this clonotype. The V call is TRBV11-2, the J call TRBJ1-2; no reliable D call. Germline loops: CDR1 SGHAT, CDR2 FQNNGV. The CDR3 has 12 residues. V lost 7 bases to trimming and J lost 5 bases, with 11 bases between them. The CDR3 DNA sequence: TGTGCCAGCACGTCGGCCGGTTATGGCTACACCTTC. Translating gives CASTSAGYGYTF.

The gene calls are TRBV7-9 and TRBJ1-5; TRBD1 agrees at 10 bases. The CDR3 has 16 amino acids. CDR1 and CDR2 from the germline V gene are SEHNR and FQNEAQ (reference sequence). The junction had 3 bases not matched to a gene; V was cut back by 4 bases and J by 0 bases. The CDR3 sequence is CASSSGTGVSNQPQHF. The CDR3 region has the DNA TGTGCCAGCAGCTCTGGGACAGGGGTTAGCAATCAGCCCCAGCATTTT.

This clonotype was picked up one time. The chain links TRBV4-1 to TRBJ2-3; 7 bases line up with TRBD2. The J segment lost 4 bases and the V segment lost 0 bases, leaving 7 bases of the junction unmatched. This CDR3 has 16 amino acids. The germline V gene encodes CDR1 MGHRA and CDR2 YSYEKL. CDR3 nucleotide sequence: TGCGCCAGCAGCCAAGAGGGCGGGAGAGGGGCAGATACGCAGTATTTT. This encodes CASSQEGGRGADTQYF.

This clonotype was found a few times. V gene TRBV11-3 combines with J gene TRBJ2-5; D unresolved. Per the germline V gene, CDR1 is SGHNT and CDR2 is YENEEA. The CDR3 is 12 residues long. V lost 0 bases to trimming and J lost 4 bases, with 3 bases between them. The CDR3 DNA sequence: TGTGCCAGCAGCTTAGAAGGAGAGACCCAGTACTTC. Residues: CASSLEGETQYF.

The chain employs TRBV9 and TRBJ2-7; TRBD1 matches 12 bases. This CDR3 is built from 18 residues. Trimming at V came to 0 bases and at J to 7 bases, leaving 14 bases not matched to a gene. CDR1 is SGDLS, CDR2 YYNGEE, per germline. The CDR3 here is CASSVAAQPGQGAGEQYF. As DNA, the CDR3 is TGTGCCAGCAGCGTAGCCGCACAGCCGGGACAGGGGGCGGGTGAGCAGTACTTC.

V and J are TRBV19 and TRBJ1-5; no reliable D call. The CDR3 consists of 14 residues. CDR1 and CDR2 from the germline V gene are LNHDA and SQIVND (reference sequence). Trimming shortened V by 5 bases and J by 7 bases, and 15 bases separated the two germline ends. The CDR3 coding sequence is TGTGCCAGTAGTCGGTCAGGTGGCGCGCAGCCCCAGCATTTT. Amino acid sequence: CASSRSGGAQPQHF.

The CDR3 DNA reads TGTGCCAGCAGTTCGCGCCCACGAAGGGGATTGAACACCGGGGAGCTGTTTTTT. Its translation: CASSSRPRRGLNTGELFF. The rearrangement uses TRBV28 and TRBJ2-2, with a tentative D call TRBD1 (5 bases). The ends were cut back, 4 bases at V and 1 base at J, with 19 bases in the middle. This CDR3 is 18 amino acids long. Germline loops: CDR1 MDHEN, CDR2 SYDVKM.

This clonotype was seen a few times. V is TRBV20-1 and J is TRBJ2-5; D perhaps matches TRBD2 (7 bases). This CDR3 spans 15 amino acids. Trimming took off 6 bases at V and 1 base at J, with 18 bases between the two ends. Germline CDR1 DFQATT, CDR2 SNEGSKA (reference sequence). The CDR3 coding sequence is TGCAGTGCCCCCAGGGGAGGGTCCCTCCAAGAGACCCAGTACTTC. This translates into CSAPRGGSLQETQYF.

This clonotype was seen ten or more times. The chain joins TRBV29-1 to TRBJ2-5; D is unclear. The germline V gene encodes CDR1 SQVTM and CDR2 ANQGSEA. The CDR3 loop spans 13 amino acids. V lost 3 bases and J 2 bases, leaving 10 bases between the germline ends. The CDR3 DNA is TGCAGCGTTGAGTTACGGCTGCAAGAGACCCAGTACTTC. Its translation: CSVELRLQETQYF.

The chain couples TRBV5-6 to TRBJ2-5; D gene ambiguous. V lost 4 bases, J lost 2 bases, and 6 bases lay in between. CDR3 length: 12 amino acids. Germline V CDR1 and CDR2: SGHDT, YYEEEE. CDR3 sequence reads: CASSVTQETQYF. CDR3 DNA: TGTGCCAGCAGCGTGACACAAGAGACCCAGTACTTC.

This clonotype has a count of ten or more. V usage is TRBV2 and J usage is TRBJ2-3; 12 bases fit TRBD2. This CDR3 is built from 13 residues. V dropped 10 bases and J dropped 6; count of bases not matched to a gene: 5. Germline values: CDR1 SNHLY, CDR2 FYNNEI. The CDR3 DNA reads as TGTGCCACCCTAGCGGGGGGGCGGGATACGCAGTATTTT. Translated: CATLAGGRDTQYF.

V and J are TRBV28 and TRBJ2-7; 10 bases are a match to TRBD1. Germline lookup yields CDR1 MDHEN and CDR2 SYDVKM. The CDR3 length is 14 residues. The junction had 4 bases not matched to a gene; V was cut back by 6 bases and J by 2 bases. CDR3 coding DNA: TGTGCCAGCAGCCGGACAGGGGGTACCTACGAGCAGTACTTC. Encoded protein: CASSRTGGTYEQYF.

This chain connects TRBV20-1 to TRBJ2-7; 9 bases line up with TRBD1. Germline V gene sequence: CDR1 DFQATT, CDR2 SNEGSKA (reference sequence). CDR3 length: 14 amino acids. Trimming cost V 5 bases and J 6 bases; bases outside gene matches: 11. DNA for the CDR3: TGCAGTGCTTTAGGGGGGGACAGGGTCGGCGAGCAGTACTTC. Its protein product is CSALGGDRVGEQYF.

This clonotype was detected a few times. This rearrangement joins TRBV5-1 to TRBJ2-1; maybe TRBD2 (5 bases). The CDR3 covers 18 residues. Germline V gene data show CDR1 as SGHRS and CDR2 as YFSETQ. Trimming shortened V by 0 bases and J by 0 bases, and 16 bases separated the two germline ends. CDR3 sequence reads: CASSLVRTPVSSYNEQFF. CDR3 bases: TGCGCCAGCAGCTTGGTTCGGACTCCGGTAAGCTCCTACAATGAGCAGTTCTTC.

This clonotype was counted a few times. The CDR3 sequence: CASSFRLAGGWDEQFF. CDR3 coding DNA: TGTGCCAGCAGCTTCCGACTAGCGGGGGGCTGGGATGAGCAGTTCTTC. The chain has TRBV7-2 and TRBJ2-1, with 13 nucleotides matching TRBD2. The germline CDR1 and CDR2 sequences are SGHTA and FQGNSA. After removal of 3 bases from V and 8 bases from J, the junction contained 7 bases not matched to a gene. This CDR3 comprises 16 residues. The full variable domain, completed using reference TRBV7-2 and TRBJ2-1, is GAGVSQSPSNKVTEKGKDVELRCDPISGHTALYWYRQSLGQGLEFLIYFQGNSAPDKSGLPSDRFSAERTGGSVSTLTIQRTQQEDSAVYLCASSFRLAGGWDEQFFGPGTRLTVL.

CDR3 sequence: CASSSTGLSSYNEQFF. DNA for the CDR3: TGTGCCAGCAGCTCGACAGGCTTAAGCTCCTACAATGAGCAGTTCTTC. The V gene is TRBV7-9, the J gene TRBJ2-1; perhaps TRBD1 as D (6 bases). Trimming took 4 bases from V and 0 from J, leaving 13 bases between them. The CDR3 sequence is 16 residues long. CDR1 and CDR2 from the germline V gene are SEHNR and FQNEAQ (reference sequence).

This clonotype was seen more than once but under ten times. This chain uses TRBV7-2 with TRBJ1-6; no clear D. Per the germline V gene, CDR1 is SGHTA and CDR2 is FQGNSA. The CDR3 loop spans 13 amino acids. V was shortened by 0 bases and J by 12 bases, with 9 bases between the two germline ends. The CDR3: CASSLARAVPLHF. The CDR3 DNA is TGTGCCAGCAGCTTAGCGAGAGCCGTACCCCTCCACTTT. Full variable domain (remainder filled in from reference TRBV7-2 and TRBJ1-6): GAGVSQSPSNKVTEKGKDVELRCDPISGHTALYWYRQSLGQGLEFLIYFQGNSAPDKSGLPSDRFSAERTGGSVSTLTIQRTQQEDSAVYLCASSLARAVPLHFGNGTRLTVT.

The gene calls are TRBV6-2 or TRBV6-3 and TRBJ2-7; D not certain. CDR1 is MNHEY and CDR2 is SVGEGT in the germline V gene. CDR3 length: 10 amino acids. V was cut by 8 bases and J by 4 bases, with 6 bases left in between. The CDR3 spells CASGKYEQYF. The CDR3 DNA is TGTGCCAGCGGCAAGTACGAGCAGTACTTC.

The V gene is TRBV5-1, the J gene TRBJ1-3; D is unresolved. The CDR3 has 15 residues. Germline V gives CDR1 SGHRS, CDR2 YFSETQ. V was trimmed by 2 bases and J by 0 bases, leaving 9 bases between them. The CDR3 loop is CASSFRSHSGNTIYF. The CDR3 bases are TGCGCCAGCAGCTTCCGTAGTCACTCTGGAAACACCATATATTTT.

This clonotype was counted between two and nine times. The chain uses TRBV11-2 and TRBJ2-7; no reliable D call. CDR1 and CDR2 from the germline V gene are SGHAT and FQNNGV. The CDR3 totals 13 residues. Trimming took 0 bases from V and 7 from J, leaving 10 bases between them. The CDR3: CASSLDLSKEQYF. The CDR3 DNA is TGTGCCAGCAGCTTAGATTTATCTAAGGAGCAGTACTTC.

The genes are TRBV9 and TRBJ1-5; D gene uncertain. The germline V gene has CDR1 SGDLS and CDR2 YYNGEE. The CDR3 has 10 residues. Trimming removed 4 bases from V and 4 bases from J, with 0 bases in between. In DNA, the CDR3 is TGTGCCAGCAGCAATCAGCCCCAGCATTTT. As protein: CASSNQPQHF.